These 14 T cell receptor beta chains originate from one sample sequenced in a study of regulatory T cells in long-lasting Graves disease. Time point specified: persistent/refractory GD, antithyroid drugs over 5 years with positive TRAb. Making the TCR library involved RNA that had been extracted from PBMCs. Libraries of TCR beta came from iRepertoire HTBI primers plus Arm-PCR of CDR3 regions. One entry per CDR3 protein, called by TCRdb with MiXCR from the multiplex PCR reads. The data show a few hundred thousand distinct CDR3 sequences, roughly 21% seen once. The sequences come from peripheral blood mononuclear cells (PBMCs), collected when the disease was refractory, from a patient treated with antithyroid drugs. The receptors were gathered from a female donor with Graves disease.

This clonotype was seen more than once but under ten times. The chain recombines TRBV6-1 with TRBJ1-1; 9 positions match TRBD1. Looked up from germline, CDR1 is MNHNS and CDR2 is SASEGT. V lost 3 bases and J lost 12; bases outside the gene matches: 5. The CDR3 runs 12 residues. The CDR3 DNA is TGTGCCAGCAGTGACCCGGGACAGGGAACTTTCTTT. Translating it yields CASSDPGQGTFF.

This clonotype was detected only a few times. This rearrangement joins TRBV20-1 to TRBJ1-6; D unclear. CDR1 DFQATT and CDR2 SNEGSKA come from the germline V gene (reference sequence). The CDR3 has 14 amino acids. Trimming removed 0 bases from V and 7 bases from J, with 10 bases in between. Written as DNA, the CDR3 is TGCAGTGCTAGAGATGACGAAACCAATTCACCCCTCCACTTT. Protein product: CSARDDETNSPLHF.

This clonotype has a handful of counts. The chain joins TRBV19 to TRBJ1-2; TRBD1 aligns across 8 bases. V shed 4 bases and J 4 bases; nucleotides not matched to a gene: 8. CDR3 length: 15 amino acids. CDR1 is LNHDA, CDR2 SQIVND, per germline (reference sequence). The CDR3: CASSSSRGLGYGYTF. DNA for the CDR3: TGTGCCAGTAGTAGCAGCAGGGGGCTTGGCTATGGCTACACCTTC.

This clonotype appeared a few times. CDR3 bases: TGTGCCAGCAGTATAGCGACAGGGTTGAGCCCCTGTGGCTACACCTTC. Protein product: CASSIATGLSPCGYTF. The chain recombines TRBV27 with TRBJ1-2; 7 bases align to TRBD1. This CDR3 region has 16 residues. The V gene end was trimmed by 5 bases and the J gene end by 7 bases; junction bases not matched to a gene: 16. Germline assignment: CDR1 MNHEY and CDR2 SMNVEV (reference sequence).

This clonotype was detected many times. This chain joins TRBV7-2 and TRBJ1-5; D ambiguous. V lost 1 base and J 7 bases, leaving 8 bases between the germline ends. The V gene's germline CDR1 is SGHTA and CDR2 FQGNSA. The CDR3 loop spans 13 amino acids. In DNA, the CDR3 is TGTGCCAGCAGCTTAGGTTCGGTGCAGCCCCAGCATTTT. Protein: CASSLGSVQPQHF.

The chain joins TRBV11-2 to TRBJ2-1, with 8 bases fitting TRBD1. Looked up from germline, CDR1 is SGHAT and CDR2 is FQNNGV. The CDR3 runs 15 residues. Germline trimming cut 3 bases from V and 6 bases from J; bases unmatched to any gene: 7. CDR3 bases: TGTGCCAGCAGCTTCGGACAGGGTAGCCTCAATGAGCAGTTCTTC. Its protein product is CASSFGQGSLNEQFF.

The chain joins TRBV6-5 to TRBJ2-7; 11 positions agree with TRBD2. CDR3 size: 17 residues. V shed 2 bases, J shed 0 bases, and the junction held 6 bases outside the gene matches. CDR1 is MNHEY, CDR2 SVGAGI, per germline. The CDR3, as DNA: TGTGCCAGCAGTTACCCTACCGGGACTAGCGGCTCCTACGAGCAGTACTTC. Its protein is CASSYPTGTSGSYEQYF.

This clonotype was detected a few times. V usage is TRBV19 and J usage is TRBJ1-1, with 7 bases matching TRBD1. CDR3 length equals 11 residues. Losses at the gene ends were 10 bases for V and 11 bases for J; bases not matched to a gene: 10. The V gene's germline CDR1 is LNHDA and CDR2 SQIVND (reference sequence). The CDR3 region is CAIYQGVSAFF. Here the CDR3 DNA reads TGTGCCATCTATCAGGGGGTGAGTGCTTTCTTT.

This clonotype was observed many times. The rearrangement joins TRBV6-1 to TRBJ2-5; TRBD2 might be the D (5 bases). V shed 6 bases and J shed 5 bases, with 19 bases lying between them. From germline, CDR1 is MNHNS and CDR2 SASEGT. This CDR3 region has 15 residues. The CDR3 spells CASRPEGAQWETQYF. Written as DNA, the CDR3 is TGTGCCAGCAGGCCCGAGGGAGCCCAATGGGAGACCCAGTACTTC.

J is TRBJ2-2 and V is TRBV4-2; D may match TRBD1 or TRBD2 (5 bases each). There are 14 residues in the CDR3. V shed 5 bases and J shed 4 bases, with 11 bases lying between them. The germline V gene has CDR1 LGHNA and CDR2 YNFKEQ. The CDR3 sequence is CASSIEGSTGELFF. In nucleotides, the CDR3 is TGTGCCAGCAGCATCGAGGGGTCCACCGGGGAGCTGTTTTTT.

This clonotype was counted at least ten times. The V call is TRBV12-3 or TRBV12-4, the J call TRBJ1-2; 7 bases are shared with TRBD1. There are 15 residues in the CDR3. J lost 2 bases, V lost 7 bases, and 10 bases had no gene match. DNA of the CDR3: TGTGCCAGCACTCCTCCAGGGGGGACCAACTATGGCTACACCTTC. This codes for CASTPPGGTNYGYTF.

Ten or more counts support this clonotype. The gene calls are TRBV28 and TRBJ1-1; tentatively, D is TRBD1 (5 bases). This CDR3 has 14 amino acids. V was shortened by 3 bases and J by 4 bases, with 12 bases between the two germline ends. Germline CDR1 reads MDHEN; CDR2 reads SYDVKM. The CDR3 DNA follows: TGTGCCAGCAGTTTGGGGGGTTTAGGCACTGAAGCTTTCTTT. Its protein product is CASSLGGLGTEAFF. The full variable domain, its missing parts supplied by reference TRBV28 and TRBJ1-1, is DVKVTQSSRYLVKRTGEKVFLECVQDMDHENMFWYRQDPGLGLRLIYFSYDVKMKEKGDIPEGYSVSREKKERFSLILESASTNQTSMYLCASSLGGLGTEAFFGQGTRLTVV.

The chain joins TRBV20-1 to TRBJ2-7, with 9 bases identical to TRBD1. With 4 bases clipped from V and 2 bases from J, the junction kept 9 bases outside the gene matches. This CDR3 spans 15 amino acids. Germline CDR1 and CDR2: DFQATT and SNEGSKA (reference sequence). The CDR3 DNA reads as TGCAGTGCTACAACCTCCGGGACAGGGACCTACGAGCAGTACTTC. This sequence encodes CSATTSGTGTYEQYF.

This clonotype was found many times. The CDR3 DNA is TGTGCCAGCAGTTTGAGTTATGTTGGGGGCATTCAGTACTTC. Its translation: CASSLSYVGGIQYF. This chain uses TRBV28 with TRBJ2-4; possibly TRBD1 or TRBD2 for D (5 bases each). CDR1 MDHEN and CDR2 SYDVKM come from the germline V gene. This CDR3 is 14 amino acids long. V was cut by 3 bases and J by 9 bases, with 15 bases left in between.